This T cell receptor (beta chain) derives from a study of T-cell reconstitution after alpha-beta-depleted transplantation in children. The CDR3 spans 14 residues. Germline V gives CDR1 SNHLY, CDR2 FYNNEI. V lost 2 bases and J lost 2, with 9 bases in between. Molecular barcoding with unique molecular identifiers was used for the TCRbeta library. TCRdb redid the calling of the PCR reads with MiXCR, one entry per CDR3 protein. The table lists approximately 1,000,000 distinct CDR3 sequences, about 29% of them singletons. Sequencing was performed on PBMCs, mostly from graft donor cells, taken 360 days after TCRalphabeta/CD19-depleted stem cell transplant. V and J are TRBV2 and TRBJ1-2, with D uncertain. The sequence came from a boy under two years old who had a stem cell transplant for SCID, so the T cells may come from the graft donor. CDR3: CASSENGVNYGYTF. The CDR3 DNA follows: TGTGCCAGCAGTGAAAACGGAGTGAACTATGGCTACACCTTC.